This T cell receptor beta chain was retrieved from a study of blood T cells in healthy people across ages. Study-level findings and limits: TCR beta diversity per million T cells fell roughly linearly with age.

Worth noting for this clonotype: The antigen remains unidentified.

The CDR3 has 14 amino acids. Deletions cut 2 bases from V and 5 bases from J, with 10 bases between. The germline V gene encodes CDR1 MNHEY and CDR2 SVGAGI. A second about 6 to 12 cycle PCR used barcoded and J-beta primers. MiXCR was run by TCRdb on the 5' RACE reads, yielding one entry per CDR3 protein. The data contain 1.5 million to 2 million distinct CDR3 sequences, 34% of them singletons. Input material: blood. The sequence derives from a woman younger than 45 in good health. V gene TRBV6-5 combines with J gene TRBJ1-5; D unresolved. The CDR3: CASSYRTADQPQHF. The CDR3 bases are TGTGCCAGCAGTTACCGAACAGCCGATCAGCCCCAGCATTTT.